These 17 T cell receptor beta chains originate from one sample sequenced in a study of shared T cell receptors in the human thymus. Profiling relied on immunoSEQ multiplex PCR, and the TCRdb table lists in-frame clones only, not all of them. The table includes hundreds of thousands of clones, approximately 87% detected once. These records were also assigned to another study, of human thymus T cells.

Sequenced material: thymocytes. The receptor set was obtained from a boy less than two years old with a congenital heart defect.

The chain employs TRBV21-1 and TRBJ1-5; the D segment call TRBD1 is taken from the table without a DNA check. TRBV21-1 is tagged as a pseudogene. The CDR3 is 15 residues long. DNA of the CDR3: TGTGCCAGCAGCAGGGGGACAGGGGGCGGGCAGCCCCAGCATTTT. Translated: CASSRGTGGGQPQHF.

DNA of the CDR3: TGTGCCAGCAGCCCCCGGGAACGGACAGGGCCGAATGAAAAACTGTTTTTT. Its protein is CASSPRERTGPNEKLFF. This sequence joins TRBV9 and TRBJ1-4, with 8 nucleotides matching TRBD1. CDR1 is SGDLS, CDR2 YYNGEE, per germline. V shed 4 bases and J 5 bases; nucleotides not matched to a gene: 13. The CDR3 consists of 17 residues. Using reference TRBV9 and TRBJ1-4 for the parts outside the CDR3, the full variable domain is DSGVTQTPKHLITATGQRVTLRCSPRSGDLSVYWYQQSLDQGLQFLIQYYNGEERAKGNILERFSAQQFPDLHSELNLSSLELGDSALYFCASSPRERTGPNEKLFFGSGTQLSVL.

The chain carries TRBV19 and TRBJ1-2; no reliable D call. CDR3 length equals 19 residues. V lost 5 bases and J lost 1, with 26 bases in between. Germline values: CDR1 LNHDA, CDR2 SQIVND (reference sequence). Here the CDR3 reads CASSHRNPNLATINYGYTF. CDR3 in DNA: TGTGCCAGTAGTCACCGTAACCCTAACCTCGCTACGATTAACTATGGCTACACCTTC. Full variable domain (remainder filled in from reference TRBV19 and TRBJ1-2): DGGITQSPKYLFRKEGQNVTLSCEQNLNHDAMYWYRQDPGQGLRLIYYSQIVNDFQKGDIAEGYSVSREKKESFPLTVTSAQKNPTAFYLCASSHRNPNLATINYGYTFGSGTRLTVV.

The chain has TRBV10-1 and TRBJ2-1; 14 positions match TRBD2. The CDR3 is 17 amino acids. Losses at the gene ends were 3 bases for V and 3 bases for J; bases not matched to a gene: 4. The V gene's germline CDR1 is WNHNN and CDR2 SYGVQD (reference sequence). The CDR3 protein is CASSDRTSGRYYNEQFF. DNA of the CDR3: TGCGCCAGCAGTGACCGGACTAGCGGGAGGTACTACAATGAGCAGTTCTTC.

The chain couples TRBV12-2 to TRBJ2-7; TRBD1, the table's D call, was not compared with the DNA. TRBV12-2 constitutes a pseudogene. The CDR3 loop spans 17 amino acids. The CDR3 nucleotides read TGTGCAAGTCGCGTCACAAACGTAGGGACAGGGGGATACGAGCAGTACTTC. It is translated as CASRVTNVGTGGYEQYF.

The chain couples TRBV7-2 to TRBJ1-2; D unclear. Looked up from germline, CDR1 is SGHTA and CDR2 is FQGNSA. The CDR3 runs 17 residues. Trimming removed 0 bases from V and 0 bases from J, with 14 bases in between. The CDR3 protein is CASSLALWAAANYGYTF. CDR3 DNA sequence: TGTGCCAGCAGCTTAGCGCTCTGGGCAGCCGCTAACTATGGCTACACCTTC. Based on the CDR3 plus reference TRBV7-2 and TRBJ1-2, the full variable domain is GAGVSQSPSNKVTEKGKDVELRCDPISGHTALYWYRQSLGQGLEFLIYFQGNSAPDKSGLPSDRFSAERTGGSVSTLTIQRTQQEDSAVYLCASSLALWAAANYGYTFGSGTRLTVV.

The rearrangement joins TRBV5-1 to TRBJ2-7, with D unresolved. This CDR3 has 16 amino acids. Germline values: CDR1 SGHRS, CDR2 YFSETQ. V was clipped by 0 bases and J by 0 bases, with 13 bases between them. DNA for the CDR3: TGCGCCAGCAGCTTGGTTTACAGTGCGAGCTCCTACGAGCAGTACTTC. It yields the protein CASSLVYSASSYEQYF.

The V call is TRBV6-6, the J call TRBJ1-2; TRBD1 matches 9 bases. The CDR3 totals 16 residues. The V segment lost 5 bases and the J segment 2 bases; nucleotides outside the gene matches: 9. The germline V gene encodes CDR1 MNHNY and CDR2 SVGAGI (reference sequence). The CDR3 sequence: CASSTGTGPNNYGYTF. CDR3 nucleotides: TGTGCCAGCAGTACCGGGACAGGGCCCAACAACTATGGCTACACCTTC.

The chain recombines TRBV6-1 with TRBJ2-1; TRBD2 matches 8 bases. The germline V gene encodes CDR1 MNHNS and CDR2 SASEGT. This CDR3 contains 15 residues. V shed 4 bases and J 6 bases; nucleotides not matched to a gene: 8. The CDR3 sequence: CASSVKLAEPNEQFF. The CDR3 nucleotides read TGTGCCAGCAGTGTAAAACTAGCGGAGCCCAATGAGCAGTTCTTC.

This clone was detected only once. V usage is TRBV12-5 and J usage is TRBJ2-7; 7 positions match TRBD1. Looked up from germline, CDR1 is LGHNT and CDR2 is FRNRAP. Unmatched junction bases numbered 8, after V lost 6 bases and J lost 3 bases. The CDR3 contains 14 residues. The CDR3 nucleotides read TGTGCTAGTGGAACCGGGACAGAAGACTACGAGCAGTACTTC. This translates into CASGTGTEDYEQYF.

The J gene is TRBJ2-6, the V gene TRBV28, with D unresolved. Germline CDR1 and CDR2: MDHEN and SYDVKM. The V and J ends lost 6 bases and 2 bases respectively, with 17 bases between them. The CDR3 sequence is 17 residues long. As DNA, the CDR3 is TGTGCCAGCAGCTCTTCATTAGGCCAGGCTGGGGCCAACGTCCTGACTTTC. It translates to CASSSSLGQAGANVLTF.

V and J are TRBV5-6 and TRBJ2-7, with D tentatively TRBD2 (5 bases). Trimming cost V 2 bases and J 3 bases, with 12 bases left between them. The CDR3 is 14 residues long. Germline V gene lookup returns CDR1 SGHDT and CDR2 YYEEEE. Here the CDR3 DNA reads TGTGCCAGCAGCTTTCGGGGTACCAGCTACGAGCAGTACTTC. The encoded protein is CASSFRGTSYEQYF. The full variable domain, with the rest looked up from reference TRBV5-6 and TRBJ2-7, is DAGVTQSPTHLIKTRGQQVTLRCSPKSGHDTVSWYQQALGQGPQFIFQYYEEEERQRGNFPDRFSGHQFPNYSSELNVNALLLGDSALYLCASSFRGTSYEQYFGPGTRLTVT.

The chain combines TRBV7-8 with TRBJ1-3; possible D gene TRBD1, 5 bases. The V end lost 1 base, the J end lost 5 bases, and 12 bases lay between the germline ends. Germline CDR1 is SGHVS and CDR2 is FQNEAQ. The CDR3 is made up of 15 amino acids. The DNA of the CDR3 is TGTGCCAGCAGCTTAGGAACGGGACTTAGAAACACCATATATTTT. Translated: CASSLGTGLRNTIYF.

The chain links TRBV11-2 to TRBJ1-2, with D tentatively TRBD1 (6 bases). The CDR3 has 15 amino acids. CDR1 and CDR2 (germline): SGHAT, FQNNGV. With 5 bases removed from V and 4 bases from J, the gap between germline ends came to 17 bases. The CDR3 region has the DNA TGTGCCAGCAGCCTACTGGACAGATCCCCCTATGGCTACACCTTC. It yields the protein CASSLLDRSPYGYTF. Looking up the rest from reference TRBV11-2 and TRBJ1-2 gives the full variable domain: EAGVAQSPRYKIIEKRQSVAFWCNPISGHATLYWYQQILGQGPKLLIQFQNNGVVDDSQLPKDRFSAERLKGVDSTLKIQPAKLEDSAVYLCASSLLDRSPYGYTFGSGTRLTVV.

The chain uses TRBV27 and TRBJ2-3; D remains ambiguous. Germline V lookup: CDR1 MNHEY, CDR2 SMNVEV (reference sequence). With 7 bases removed from V and 1 base from J, the gap between germline ends came to 9 bases. This CDR3 comprises 13 residues. CDR3 residues: CASKVLGTDTQYF. The CDR3, as DNA: TGTGCCAGCAAAGTGTTAGGCACAGATACGCAGTATTTT.

J is TRBJ2-7 and V is TRBV7-8; TRBD1 matches at 12 bases. V lost 2 bases, J lost 7 bases, and 6 bases stayed unmatched. CDR1 is SGHVS, CDR2 FQNEAQ, per germline. The CDR3 runs to 15 residues. CDR3 DNA sequence: TGTGCCAGCAGCTTAAATGGGACAGGGGGCAGGGAGCAGTACTTC. The encoded protein is CASSLNGTGGREQYF. The entire variable domain, with the rest obtained from reference TRBV7-8 and TRBJ2-7, is as follows: GAGVSQSPRYKVAKRGQDVALRCDPISGHVSLFWYQQALGQGPEFLTYFQNEAQLDKSGLPSDRFFAERPEGSVSTLKIQRTQQEDSAVYLCASSLNGTGGREQYFGPGTRLTVT.

The V gene is TRBV6-5, the J gene TRBJ2-1; TRBD2 aligns across 9 bases. This CDR3 comprises 15 residues. With V trimmed by 4 bases and J by 5 bases, 6 bases remained unmatched. Germline V CDR1 and CDR2: MNHEY, SVGAGI. CDR3 sequence (DNA): TGTGCCAGCAGTTCCGGACTAGCGCTCCACAATGAGCAGTTCTTC. The encoded protein is CASSSGLALHNEQFF.